The 30 T cell receptor beta chains reported below all come from one sample, sequenced in a study of blood T cells in healthy people across ages. A J-beta primer mix and a sample-barcoded 5' primer were used in a second PCR of roughly 7 to 12 cycles. TCRdb re-analysed the 5' RACE reads in MiXCR, keeping a single row per CDR3 protein. This table has around 280,000 distinct CDR3 sequences, around 29% appearing once. Specimen: blood. Source of these receptors: a woman in her seventies in good health.

The genes are TRBV20-1 and TRBJ1-5; TRBD1 aligns across 7 bases. There are 19 residues in the CDR3. In germline, CDR1 is DFQATT, CDR2 SNEGSKA (reference sequence). V was clipped by 3 bases and J by 0 bases; unmatched bases: 17. Written as DNA, the CDR3 is TGCAGTGCTAGGGATATTACAGGGGCCACTTCATATAGCAATCAGCCCCAGCATTTT. This translates into CSARDITGATSYSNQPQHF.

The gene calls are TRBV6-5 and TRBJ2-3; 9 bases line up with TRBD2. The V gene end was trimmed by 3 bases and the J gene end by 0 bases; junction bases not matched to a gene: 7. This CDR3 region has 17 residues. Germline CDR1 reads MNHEY; CDR2 reads SVGAGI. CDR3 nucleotide sequence: TGTGCCAGCAGTTATGAGGCTAGCGGGATTAGCACAGATACGCAGTATTTT. The encoded protein is CASSYEASGISTDTQYF.

The chain links TRBV6-2 or TRBV6-3 to TRBJ2-5; 7 nucleotides line up with TRBD1. Germline V CDR1 and CDR2: MNHEY, SVGEGT. This CDR3 region has 16 residues. The V gene end was trimmed by 4 bases and the J gene end by 0 bases; junction bases not matched to a gene: 8. CDR3 bases: TGTGCCAGCAGTTCGGAGACAGGGACCTACCAAGAGACCCAGTACTTC. Protein: CASSSETGTYQETQYF.

This clonotype came up a few times. The chain combines TRBV5-1 with TRBJ2-2; maybe TRBD2 (5 bases). V dropped 1 base and J dropped 1 base, with 11 bases sitting between them. Germline V gene lookup returns CDR1 SGHRS and CDR2 YFSETQ. The CDR3 has 16 residues. The CDR3 DNA reads TGCGCCAGCAGCTTGTTTGGCGGGCTGAACACCGGGGAGCTGTTTTTT. Its protein product is CASSLFGGLNTGELFF.

The chain joins TRBV9 to TRBJ1-1; D is perhaps TRBD1 (5 bases). V was clipped by 0 bases and J by 1 base, with 10 bases between them. Germline V gene sequence: CDR1 SGDLS, CDR2 YYNGEE. This CDR3 region has 15 residues. The CDR3 is CASSVGGLGNTEAFF. The CDR3 nucleotides read TGTGCCAGCAGCGTAGGGGGGTTAGGGAACACTGAAGCTTTCTTT.

This clonotype was seen a few times. The V call is TRBV20-1, the J call TRBJ2-5; 14 nucleotides line up with TRBD2. The J call may be mistaken, given a closer DNA end match to TRBJ2-1. This CDR3 has 16 residues. Germline CDR1 reads DFQATT; CDR2 reads SNEGSKA (reference sequence). CDR3 residues: CSARVPTSGRAWEQFF. DNA of the CDR3: TGCAGTGCTAGAGTCCCGACTAGCGGGAGGGCGTGGGAGCAGTTCTTC.

This clonotype has just a few counts. This chain joins TRBV28 and TRBJ2-5; D gene unclear. The closer fit of TRBJ2-7 to the DNA end suggests the J call may be wrong. Germline CDR1 reads MDHEN; CDR2 reads SYDVKM. This CDR3 region has 15 residues. The CDR3 here is CASSLGNGPRYEQYF. In DNA form, the CDR3 reads TGTGCCAGCAGTTTGGGTAACGGACCCCGCTACGAGCAGTACTTC.

This clonotype was seen ten or more times. V and J are TRBV3-1 and TRBJ2-1, with 9 bases lining up with TRBD2. The CDR3 has 17 residues. Germline CDR1 is LGHDT and CDR2 is YNNKEL (reference sequence). The ends lost 4 bases at V and 6 bases at J; junction bases unmatched: 13. This CDR3 reads CASSPQSTSGPFNEQFF. Here the CDR3 DNA reads TGTGCCAGCAGCCCACAGTCCACTAGCGGGCCCTTCAATGAGCAGTTCTTC.

In its sample, this clonotype was seen many times. The chain carries TRBV7-2 and TRBJ2-7; D is ambiguous. The CDR3 loop spans 12 amino acids. Germline CDR1 SGHTA, CDR2 FQGNSA. V was clipped by 4 bases and J by 6 bases, with 10 bases between them. CDR3 amino acids: CASSSLGVEQYF. The CDR3 DNA sequence: TGTGCCAGCAGCTCCCTTGGAGTCGAGCAGTACTTC.

The CDR3 region is CASSQGRGGSNTGELFF. The CDR3 region has the DNA TGTGCCAGCAGCCAAGGCCGGGGCGGGTCGAACACCGGGGAGCTGTTTTTT. The chain combines TRBV4-2 with TRBJ2-2; D tentatively fits TRBD1 or TRBD2 (5 bases each). CDR1 and CDR2 (germline): LGHNA, YNFKEQ. V gave up 1 base and J gave up 0 bases, with 12 bases separating them. The CDR3 spans 17 residues.

The genes are TRBV27 and TRBJ1-2; tentative D call: TRBD1 (6 bases). The ends were cut back, 10 bases at V and 5 bases at J, with 14 bases in the middle. CDR3 length: 12 amino acids. Per the germline V gene, CDR1 is MNHEY and CDR2 is SMNVEV (reference sequence). The DNA of the CDR3 is TGTGCCACAGGAGACAGGATATATGGCTACACCTTC. Protein: CATGDRIYGYTF.

This clonotype appeared a few times. The CDR3 bases are TGTGCCAGCAGTTACCAGTCCAACCTTCTGGAGACCCAGTACTTC. It is translated as CASSYQSNLLETQYF. The J gene is TRBJ2-5, the V gene TRBV6-2 or TRBV6-3, with D unclear. Germline V CDR1 and CDR2: MNHEY, SVGEGT. CDR3 length: 15 residues. The V and J ends lost 2 bases and 5 bases respectively, with 15 bases between them.

This clonotype was counted a few times. V and J are TRBV11-2 and TRBJ2-3; no reliable D call. Germline V gene sequence: CDR1 SGHAT, CDR2 FQNNGV. V lost 3 bases, J lost 2 bases, and 9 bases lay in between. This CDR3 spans 14 amino acids. The CDR3 DNA is TGTGCCAGCAGCTTCGTCAGCTCCACAGATACGCAGTATTTT. Protein product: CASSFVSSTDTQYF.

This clonotype was detected a few times. The rearrangement links TRBV20-1 to TRBJ1-1; TRBD1 aligns across 7 bases. The CDR3 contains 12 residues. CDR1 and CDR2 from the germline V gene are DFQATT and SNEGSKA (reference sequence). The V and J ends lost 5 bases and 10 bases, in that order; junction bases with no gene match: 10. DNA for the CDR3: TGCAGTGCTGGCGACGGGCAGGGGGGAGCTTTCTTT. This codes for CSAGDGQGGAFF.

This clonotype was detected a few times. In DNA form, the CDR3 reads TGCAGTGCTCCGACTAGCGGGATGAATACGCAGTATTTT. Its translation is CSAPTSGMNTQYF. The chain carries TRBV20-1 and TRBJ2-3; 11 bases line up with TRBD2. Germline assignment: CDR1 DFQATT and CDR2 SNEGSKA (reference sequence). This CDR3 comprises 13 residues. Losses at the gene ends were 5 bases for V and 7 bases for J; bases not matched to a gene: 5.

The chain uses TRBV7-3 and TRBJ2-5; D call uncertain. The germline V and J ends were trimmed by 4 bases and 5 bases, with 17 bases remaining between them. Per germline, CDR1 SGHTA and CDR2 FQGTGA. The CDR3 is 15 residues long. The CDR3: CASSSAPGPWETQYF. DNA of the CDR3: TGTGCCAGCAGCTCCGCCCCGGGTCCGTGGGAGACCCAGTACTTC.

The V call is TRBV12-3 or TRBV12-4, the J call TRBJ1-1, with TRBD1 as a possible D gene (6 bases). The CDR3 totals 15 residues. The V end lost 5 bases, the J end lost 3 bases, and 16 bases lay between the germline ends. As DNA, the CDR3 is TGTGCCAGCAGTGGGGACAAGGGAACTCACACTGAAGCTTTCTTT. It specifies CASSGDKGTHTEAFF.

The V and J genes are TRBV20-1 and TRBJ2-5; D unclear. The CDR3 spans 15 residues. Trimming stripped 6 bases from V and 5 bases from J, with 22 bases between. Germline assignment: CDR1 DFQATT and CDR2 SNEGSKA (reference sequence). As DNA, the CDR3 is TGCAGTGCCCAGTCGTCACGACTTAGAGAGGAGACCCAGTACTTC. Amino acids: CSAQSSRLREETQYF.

In its sample, this clonotype was seen a few times. This may be a read error, as it is one base from a much larger clone. The rearrangement joins TRBV2 to TRBJ2-5; tentative D call: TRBD1 (6 bases). Per germline, CDR1 SNHLY and CDR2 FYNNEI. The CDR3 covers 11 residues. CDR3 sequence reads: CASTTGSEQCF. The CDR3 region has the DNA TGTGCCAGCACTACAGGGAGTGAGCAGTGCTTC. The full variable domain, rest sourced from reference TRBV2 and TRBJ2-5, is EPEVTQTPSHQVTQMGQEVILRCVPISNHLYFYWYRQILGQKVEFLVSFYNNEISEKSEIFDDQFSVERPDGSNFTLKIRSTKLEDSAMYFCASTTGSEQCFGPGTRLLVL.

The V and J genes are TRBV7-2 and TRBJ2-3; no reliable D call. The length of the CDR3 is 17 residues. CDR1 is SGHTA, CDR2 FQGNSA, per germline. Trimming left V 6 bases short and J 1 base short, with 20 bases between. This chain's CDR3 is CASRPAPSEFRTDTQYF. DNA for the CDR3: TGTGCCAGCAGACCAGCACCATCCGAATTCCGCACAGATACGCAGTATTTT.

This clonotype was recorded at least ten times. The V gene is TRBV29-1, the J gene TRBJ2-5; 7 nucleotides agree with TRBD2. The CDR3 length is 12 residues. Germline assignment: CDR1 SQVTM and CDR2 ANQGSEA. J lost 5 bases, V lost 7 bases, and 7 bases had no gene match. The CDR3 loop reads CSAIRGEETQYF. The DNA for the CDR3 is TGCAGCGCCATACGGGGGGAGGAGACCCAGTACTTC. Combining the CDR3 with reference TRBV29-1 and TRBJ2-5 gives the whole variable domain SAVISQKPSRDICQRGTSLTIQCQVDSQVTMMFWYRQQPGQSLTLIATANQGSEATYESGFVIDKFPISRPNLTFSTLTVSNMSPEDSSIYLCSAIRGEETQYFGPGTRLLVL.

In this sample, this clonotype turned up a few times. This rearrangement joins TRBV9 to TRBJ2-5; 11 nucleotides agree with TRBD2. The end of the DNA aligns better with TRBJ2-1, so the J call may be wrong. The CDR3 has 15 residues. CDR1 and CDR2 from the germline V gene are SGDLS and YYNGEE. CDR3 DNA: TGTGCCAGCAGCCTCACTAGCGGGAGCGGCAATGAGCAGTTCTTC. This gives the protein CASSLTSGSGNEQFF.

This clonotype was seen a handful of times. The chain carries TRBV5-5 and TRBJ2-2; maybe TRBD2 (6 bases). V lost 6 bases, J lost 2 bases, and 11 bases lay in between. The germline CDR1 and CDR2 sequences are SGHKS and YYEKEE (reference sequence). This CDR3 contains 14 residues. CDR3 loop: CASTWGDNTGELFF. DNA of the CDR3: TGTGCCAGCACCTGGGGGGACAACACCGGGGAGCTGTTTTTT.

This clonotype was picked up a small number of times. The junction differs from germline at one of its ends, possibly a read error. The V and J genes are TRBV12-3 or TRBV12-4 and TRBJ2-2, with 7 bases fitting TRBD1. The CDR3 contains 15 residues. CDR3 coding DNA: TGTGCCAGCAGTTCAGGGGGAGTATACACCGGGGAGTTGTTTTTT. Translation: CASSSGGVYTGELFF.

V and J are TRBV5-1 and TRBJ2-5, with 7 bases fitting TRBD1. Near its end, the DNA agrees better with TRBJ2-1, so the J call may be wrong. This CDR3 comprises 16 residues. In germline, CDR1 is SGHRS, CDR2 YFSETQ. In nucleotides, the CDR3 is TGCGCCAGCAGCTTAAGACCGGGACAGAAAACCAATGAGCAGTTCTTC. Translated, it gives CASSLRPGQKTNEQFF.

This clonotype was seen only a few times. The rearrangement joins TRBV12-3 or TRBV12-4 to TRBJ2-5; 7 bases are a match to TRBD2. CDR3 length: 12 amino acids. The ends lost 6 bases at V and 11 bases at J; junction bases unmatched: 9. The CDR3 region has the DNA TGTGCCAGCAGGACCACTAGCGCCGTGCAGTACTTC. Translation: CASRTTSAVQYF.

This clonotype has just a few counts. V usage is TRBV5-1 and J usage is TRBJ2-1; TRBD2 might be the D (5 bases). The V gene's germline CDR1 is SGHRS and CDR2 YFSETQ. Trimming took off 2 bases at V and 5 bases at J, with 8 bases between the two ends. The CDR3 loop spans 13 amino acids. The CDR3 spells CASSFVGDNEQFF. CDR3 sequence (DNA): TGCGCCAGCAGCTTTGTCGGGGACAATGAGCAGTTCTTC.

The chain recombines TRBV7-2 with TRBJ2-4; TRBD1 agrees at 8 bases. Germline CDR1 is SGHTA and CDR2 is FQGNSA. With V trimmed by 5 bases and J by 7 bases, 4 bases remained unmatched. The CDR3 runs 13 residues. CDR3 sequence reads: CASSPTGVNIQYF. DNA for the CDR3: TGTGCCAGCAGCCCGACAGGGGTTAACATTCAGTACTTC.

V and J are TRBV3-1 and TRBJ2-5; TRBD2 agrees at 9 bases. With the DNA end fitting TRBJ2-7 better, the J assignment may be wrong. CDR3 size: 15 residues. The germline V gene encodes CDR1 LGHDT and CDR2 YNNKEL (reference sequence). The CDR3 here is CASSKPTSGSYEQYF. CDR3 bases: TGTGCCAGCAGCAAACCGACTAGCGGCTCCTACGAGCAGTACTTC.

V is TRBV15 and J is TRBJ2-4, with D possibly being TRBD2 (7 bases). Between the trimmed V and J ends, which lost 0 bases and 9 bases, there was a span of 18 bases. Germline lookup yields CDR1 LNHNV and CDR2 YYDKDF (reference sequence). The CDR3 spans 16 residues. The CDR3 spells CATSRDQRGGSGIQYF. The DNA for the CDR3 is TGTGCCACCAGCAGAGATCAGAGGGGGGGCTCGGGCATTCAGTACTTC. Combining the CDR3 with reference TRBV15 and TRBJ2-4 gives the whole variable domain DAMVIQNPRYQVTQFGKPVTLSCSQTLNHNVMYWYQQKSSQAPKLLFHYYDKDFNNEADTPDNFQSRRPNTSFCFLDIRSPGLGDTAMYLCATSRDQRGGSGIQYFGAGTRLSVL.